This TCR beta chain was documented in a study of blood T cells in healthy people across ages. The study's findings and limits: The recorded TCR beta diversity per million T cells decreased in a roughly linear manner with age. Donors of long life had a larger count of naive CD4+ cells and greater diversity than aged donors. Naive T cell percentage and TCR beta diversity correlated strongly.

About this clonotype: Its antigen is still unknown.

PCR was performed a second time for roughly 7 to 12 cycles using a sample-barcoded 5' primer and a J-beta primer mix. TCRdb used MiXCR to reprocess the 5' RACE reads, holding one entry per CDR3 protein. The sample lists roughly 1.6 million distinct CDR3 sequences, about 35% occurring once. Isolation per sample recovered at least 7 million PBMCs. V was pared by 3 bases and J by 5 bases, with 17 bases between. Germline V gene data show CDR1 as SGDLS and CDR2 as YYNGEE. The CDR3 totals 15 residues. V is TRBV9 and J is TRBJ1-1, with no clear D. Source material: blood. The sequence was collected from a woman younger than 45 in good health. CDR3 sequence reads: CASSASFVVGTEAFF. Written as DNA, the CDR3 is TGTGCCAGCAGCGCCTCCTTCGTTGTGGGAACTGAAGCTTTCTTT.